The 13 T cell receptor beta chains below come from one sample, sequenced in a study of cytomegalovirus exposure and HLA in healthy donors. PCR primers comprised 60 Vbeta and 13 Jbeta primers. Profiled with immunoSEQ multiplex PCR; TCRdb holds only in-frame clones, not every one. The sample records about 150,000 clones, roughly three quarters being singletons. Sequencing used PBMCs. The origin of the receptors is a woman in her fifties or sixties in good health and CMV-seropositive.

On this clone: This specimen includes other DNA sequences encoding the same CDR3. The J gene is TRBJ2-7, the V gene TRBV28; D not resolved. This CDR3 is built from 12 residues. Trimming pared 2 bases from V and 2 bases from J, leaving 4 bases between. Germline values: CDR1 MDHEN, CDR2 SYDVKM. The CDR3 loop reads CASSLPAYEQYF. The CDR3 DNA follows: TGTGCCAGCAGTTTACCCGCCTACGAGCAGTACTTC.

This clone was counted only a few times. The chain links TRBV2 to TRBJ1-4; D perhaps matches TRBD1 (5 bases). The CDR3 has 14 amino acids. V was cut by 5 bases and J by 1 base, with 8 bases left in between. Germline loops: CDR1 SNHLY, CDR2 FYNNEI. CDR3 DNA: TGTGCCAGCAGTTATCAGGGAACTAATGAAAAACTGTTTTTT. It is translated as CASSYQGTNEKLFF.

This clone was seen just once. The chain joins TRBV10-3 to TRBJ1-1; 8 positions match TRBD1. Germline V gene sequence: CDR1 ENHRY, CDR2 SYGVKD. V shed 6 bases, J shed 1 base, and the junction held 4 bases outside the gene matches. The CDR3 contains 14 residues. The CDR3 DNA reads TGTGCCATCAGGCCGGGACAGGAGAACACTGAAGCTTTCTTT. Translating it yields CAIRPGQENTEAFF.

The chain is built from TRBV11-3 and TRBJ1-1; D is unclear. The V gene's germline CDR1 is SGHNT and CDR2 YENEEA. This CDR3 has 17 amino acids. V was trimmed by 0 bases and J by 3 bases, leaving 17 bases between them. CDR3 coding DNA: TGTGCCAGCAGCTTAGATCCCCTCTTGTCGGGGTACACTGAAGCTTTCTTT. Its translation: CASSLDPLLSGYTEAFF.

The V call is TRBV27, the J call TRBJ2-7; D gene uncertain. The CDR3 runs to 13 residues. Trimming stripped 8 bases from V and 4 bases from J, with 15 bases between. Looked up from germline, CDR1 is MNHEY and CDR2 is SMNVEV (reference sequence). As DNA, the CDR3 is TGTGCCAGCGCCTCTATAGTCAGGTACGAGCAGTACTTC. It is translated as CASASIVRYEQYF.

The V and J genes are TRBV5-4 and TRBJ1-1; D may be TRBD1 (6 bases). Per germline, CDR1 SGHNT and CDR2 YYREEE (reference sequence). The CDR3 contains 15 residues. V was shortened by 0 bases and J by 1 base, with 10 bases between the two germline ends. The CDR3 DNA reads as TGTGCCAGCAGCTTGGGGGGGACACAGAACACTGAAGCTTTCTTT. Protein product: CASSLGGTQNTEAFF. Together with reference TRBV5-4 and TRBJ1-1, the CDR3 gives the full variable domain: ETGVTQSPTHLIKTRGQQVTLRCSSQSGHNTVSWYQQALGQGPQFIFQYYREEENGRGNFPPRFSGLQFPNYSSELNVNALELDDSALYLCASSLGGTQNTEAFFGQGTRLTVV.

The chain combines TRBV29-1 with TRBJ2-3, with 10 bases identical to TRBD2. CDR1 and CDR2 (germline): SQVTM, ANQGSEA. This CDR3 contains 13 residues. V was pared by 5 bases and J by 4 bases, with 3 bases of the junction left unmatched. CDR3 sequence: CSVQTSGADTQYF. The CDR3 DNA reads as TGCAGCGTTCAAACTAGCGGGGCAGATACGCAGTATTTT.

The count of this clone is one. The V and J genes are TRBV18 and TRBJ1-4, with a weak D call TRBD1 (5 bases). The CDR3 runs 15 residues. Trimming pared 6 bases from V and 5 bases from J, leaving 16 bases between. Germline V gene sequence: CDR1 KGHSH, CDR2 LQKENI. The CDR3 nucleotides read TGTGCCAGCTCGCGGTCAGGGCAGGAGAATGAAAAACTGTTTTTT. Translating it yields CASSRSGQENEKLFF.

This clone was found a few times. The rearrangement links TRBV6-1 to TRBJ1-4; unclear D gene. This CDR3 comprises 14 residues. CDR1 MNHNS and CDR2 SASEGT come from the germline V gene. V was pared by 1 base and J by 0 bases, with 3 bases between. The CDR3 loop reads CASSEVATNEKLFF. As DNA, the CDR3 is TGTGCCAGCAGTGAAGTAGCAACTAATGAAAAACTGTTTTTT.

The chain carries TRBV10-3 and TRBJ2-7; D might be TRBD2 (5 bases). Germline V gene sequence: CDR1 ENHRY, CDR2 SYGVKD. The CDR3 has 13 residues. V lost 7 bases and J 0 bases, leaving 10 bases between the germline ends. The CDR3 here is CAIKNGDSYEQYF. The CDR3 coding sequence is TGTGCCATCAAAAACGGGGACTCCTACGAGCAGTACTTC.

The chain employs TRBV7-2 and TRBJ2-2, with a tentative D call TRBD1 (7 bases). The CDR3 contains 15 residues. V was cut by 3 bases and J by 6 bases, with 14 bases left in between. CDR1 is SGHTA and CDR2 is FQGNSA in the germline V gene. The CDR3 region is CASSFGDREAGELFF. The CDR3 nucleotides are TGTGCCAGCAGCTTCGGAGACAGGGAGGCCGGGGAGCTGTTTTTT.

The CDR3, as DNA: TGTGCCAGCAGCCTCCACACAGGGGTCCAAGAGACCCAGTACTTC. Its translation is CASSLHTGVQETQYF. The V call is TRBV28, the J call TRBJ2-5; 7 bases line up with TRBD1. Germline V gene data show CDR1 as MDHEN and CDR2 as SYDVKM. Trimming at V came to 6 bases and at J to 1 base, leaving 8 bases not matched to a gene. The CDR3 spans 15 residues.

The chain couples TRBV4-2 to TRBJ1-2; 11 bases align to TRBD1. Germline assignment: CDR1 LGHNA and CDR2 YNFKEQ. V gave up 4 bases and J gave up 7 bases; unmatched junction bases: 8. The CDR3 loop spans 15 amino acids. The CDR3 is CASSPQDRGRIGYTF. In nucleotides, the CDR3 is TGTGCCAGCAGCCCCCAGGACAGGGGGCGCATTGGCTACACCTTC.